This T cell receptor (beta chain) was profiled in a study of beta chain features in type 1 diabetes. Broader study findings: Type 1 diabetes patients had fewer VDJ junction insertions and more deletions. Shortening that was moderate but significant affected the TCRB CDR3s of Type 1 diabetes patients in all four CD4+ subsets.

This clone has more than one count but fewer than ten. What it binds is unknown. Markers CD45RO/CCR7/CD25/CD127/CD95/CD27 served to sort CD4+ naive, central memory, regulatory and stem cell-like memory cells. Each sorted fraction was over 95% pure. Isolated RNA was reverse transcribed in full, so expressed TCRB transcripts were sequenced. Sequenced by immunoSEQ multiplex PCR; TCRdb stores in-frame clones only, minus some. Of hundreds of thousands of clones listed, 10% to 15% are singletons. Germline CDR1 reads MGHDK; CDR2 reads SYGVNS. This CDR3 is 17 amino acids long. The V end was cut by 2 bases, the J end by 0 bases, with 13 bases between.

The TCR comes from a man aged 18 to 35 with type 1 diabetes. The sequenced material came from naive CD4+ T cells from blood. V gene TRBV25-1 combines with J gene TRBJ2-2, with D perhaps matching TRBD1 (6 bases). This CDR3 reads CASSEQGWSANTGELFF. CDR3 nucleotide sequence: TGTGCCAGCAGTGAACAGGGGTGGTCGGCGAACACCGGGGAGCTGTTTTTT. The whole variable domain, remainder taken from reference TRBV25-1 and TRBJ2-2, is EADIYQTPRYLVIGTGKKITLECSQTMGHDKMYWYQQDPGMELHLIHYSYGVNSTEKGDLSSESTVSRIRTEHFPLTLESARPSHTSQYLCASSEQGWSANTGELFFGEGSRLTVL.